This TCR beta chain was obtained from a study of blood T cells in healthy people across ages. Germline values: CDR1 SGHAT, CDR2 FQNNGV. The CDR3 extends over 13 amino acids. Drawn from each donor were ten milliliters of peripheral blood. To note about this clonotype: Its specificity is unknown.

Points from the study as a whole: Observed TCR beta diversity per million T cells went down as age went up. This fall followed a roughly linear course with age.

A sample-barcoded 5' primer and a J-beta primer mix were used in a second PCR of roughly 6 to 11 cycles. TCRdb re-analysed the 5' RACE reads in MiXCR, keeping a single row per CDR3 protein. This table has approximately 810,000 distinct CDR3 sequences, roughly 34% appearing once. The source is a man aged 18-30 years in good health. J is TRBJ2-4 and V is TRBV11-2, with D hard to call. TRBJ2-7 explains the end of the DNA better; the J call may be wrong. Sequenced: blood. The CDR3 DNA sequence: TGTGCCAGCAGCTCCCTGATCTCCTACGAGCAGTACTTC. Its protein is CASSSLISYEQYF.